The 14 T cell receptor beta chains below all came from one sample that was sequenced in a study of blood T cell repertoires in COVID-19. Sequenced by immunoSEQ multiplex PCR; TCRdb stores in-frame clones only, minus some. Of 150,000 to 200,000 clones listed, roughly 84% were seen once; the top ten hold roughly 3%. Sequenced input: peripheral blood. All receptors derive from a human donor with acute or convalescent COVID-19. The donor label of this sample is uncertain.

The chain joins TRBV6-5 to TRBJ1-5, with TRBD1 matching over 9 bases. Looked up from germline, CDR1 is MNHEY and CDR2 is SVGAGI. This CDR3 is 14 amino acids long. Trimming took 2 bases from V and 6 from J; bases not matched to a gene: 2. The CDR3: CASSYRDRVQPQHF. The CDR3, as DNA: TGTGCCAGCAGTTACCGGGACAGGGTTCAGCCCCAGCATTTT.

The chain joins TRBV5-8 to TRBJ2-6; TRBD1 matches 7 bases. This CDR3 contains 16 residues. With 4 bases clipped from V and 0 bases from J, the junction kept 4 bases outside the gene matches. Germline V gives CDR1 SGHTS, CDR2 YDEGEE. CDR3 sequence: CASSRRQGSGANVLTF. CDR3 DNA sequence: TGTGCCAGCAGCCGCAGACAGGGCTCTGGGGCCAACGTCCTGACTTTC.

V gene TRBV19 combines with J gene TRBJ1-1; 9 positions match TRBD1. Germline V CDR1 and CDR2: LNHDA, SQIVND (reference sequence). This CDR3 is 15 amino acids long. The V and J ends lost 4 bases and 4 bases, in that order; junction bases with no gene match: 7. CDR3 sequence: CASSSSGTGITEAFF. CDR3 in DNA: TGTGCCAGTAGTAGCTCCGGGACAGGGATCACTGAAGCTTTCTTT.

The gene calls are TRBV6-5 and TRBJ1-4; D may be TRBD1 (6 bases). Looked up from germline, CDR1 is MNHEY and CDR2 is SVGAGI. This CDR3 contains 15 residues. V gave up 8 bases and J gave up 8 bases, with 21 bases separating them. CDR3: CASGREGVGREKLFF. In nucleotides, the CDR3 is TGTGCCAGCGGGCGCGAGGGGGTTGGCCGGGAAAAACTGTTTTTT.

The chain joins TRBV27 to TRBJ2-3, with TRBD1 matching over 7 bases. V lost 5 bases and J lost 6; bases outside the gene matches: 11. CDR1 MNHEY and CDR2 SMNVEV come from the germline V gene (reference sequence). The CDR3 is 15 amino acids. For the CDR3, the DNA is TGTGCCAGCAGTCCAGCAGGGGGTTGGGGGGATACGCAGTATTTT. The encoded protein is CASSPAGGWGDTQYF.

This chain connects TRBV2 to TRBJ1-3, with 7 bases identical to TRBD1. The CDR3 extends over 16 amino acids. From germline, CDR1 is SNHLY and CDR2 FYNNEI. The V and J ends lost 6 bases and 0 bases, in that order; junction bases with no gene match: 8. CDR3 protein: CASRRLGDSSGNTIYF. CDR3 coding DNA: TGTGCCAGCAGACGCCTTGGGGACAGCTCTGGAAACACCATATATTTT.

Here the CDR3 reads CASSYSAGQPQHF. As DNA, the CDR3 is TGTGCCAGCAGTTACTCGGCAGGGCAGCCCCAGCATTTT. The chain is built from TRBV6-5 and TRBJ1-5; D is perhaps TRBD1 (5 bases). The germline V and J ends were trimmed by 0 bases and 7 bases, with 7 bases remaining between them. Germline lookup yields CDR1 MNHEY and CDR2 SVGAGI. The CDR3 runs 13 residues.

The chain couples TRBV6-1 to TRBJ2-3; D perhaps matches TRBD2 (5 bases). The CDR3 totals 14 residues. The germline V and J ends were trimmed by 1 base and 7 bases, with 12 bases remaining between them. Germline CDR1 and CDR2: MNHNS and SASEGT. The CDR3 reads CASSEGPGVNTQYF. The DNA for the CDR3 is TGTGCCAGCAGTGAAGGTCCCGGGGTAAATACGCAGTATTTT.

V usage is TRBV9 and J usage is TRBJ2-7, with 8 positions matching TRBD1. Germline lookup yields CDR1 SGDLS and CDR2 YYNGEE. V lost 4 bases and J lost 2; bases outside the gene matches: 5. The CDR3 totals 14 residues. The CDR3 DNA follows: TGTGCCAGCAGCCGGACAGGGATGCCCTACGAGCAGTACTTC. Its translation: CASSRTGMPYEQYF. Full variable domain (outside the CDR3, taken from reference TRBV9 and TRBJ2-7): DSGVTQTPKHLITATGQRVTLRCSPRSGDLSVYWYQQSLDQGLQFLIQYYNGEERAKGNILERFSAQQFPDLHSELNLSSLELGDSALYFCASSRTGMPYEQYFGPGTRLTVT.

This sequence joins TRBV7-8 and TRBJ2-2, with TRBD2 matching 10 bases. From germline, CDR1 is SGHVS and CDR2 FQNEAQ. V trimming: 2 bases; J trimming: 6 bases; junction bases outside the gene matches: 9. This CDR3 is built from 17 residues. Here the CDR3 reads CASSLRETSGKAGELFF. CDR3 DNA: TGTGCCAGCAGCTTACGGGAAACTAGCGGGAAGGCCGGGGAGCTGTTTTTT.

This clone has only a few counts. The CDR3 DNA follows: TGTGCCAGCAGCGTATCAATTAGCGGCTACGAGCAGTACTTC. Its translation is CASSVSISGYEQYF. The chain recombines TRBV9 with TRBJ2-7; D may be TRBD2 (6 bases). The V end lost 1 base, the J end lost 3 bases, and 11 bases lay between the germline ends. Germline CDR1 and CDR2: SGDLS and YYNGEE. This CDR3 region has 14 residues.

This clone came up a few times. The J gene is TRBJ2-3, the V gene TRBV11-2; 12 bases map to TRBD2. Trimming at V came to 2 bases and at J to 3 bases, leaving 9 bases not matched to a gene. The CDR3 extends over 18 amino acids. Germline V lookup: CDR1 SGHAT, CDR2 FQNNGV. CDR3 in DNA: TGTGCCAGCAGCTTAAGGGCTAGCGGGGGGGCAGGGACAGATACGCAGTATTTT. Translating it yields CASSLRASGGAGTDTQYF.

The genes are TRBV3-1 (or the pseudogene TRBV3-2) and TRBJ2-5, with 8 bases identical to TRBD2. Germline loops: CDR1 LGHDT, CDR2 YNNKEL (reference sequence). V gave up 4 bases and J gave up 0 bases; unmatched junction bases: 10. There are 17 residues in the CDR3. CDR3 region: CASSRSPGGVNQETQYF. The CDR3 region has the DNA TGTGCCAGCAGCCGAAGTCCGGGGGGGGTTAACCAAGAGACCCAGTACTTC.

The chain carries TRBV7-9 and TRBJ1-4; maybe TRBD1 (6 bases). Germline V gives CDR1 SEHNR, CDR2 FQNEAQ (reference sequence). The CDR3 contains 15 residues. Trimming took off 3 bases at V and 8 bases at J, with 16 bases between the two ends. This CDR3 is CASSLASGVGEKLFF. The CDR3 nucleotides are TGTGCCAGCAGCTTGGCGTCAGGGGTAGGAGAAAAACTGTTTTTT.